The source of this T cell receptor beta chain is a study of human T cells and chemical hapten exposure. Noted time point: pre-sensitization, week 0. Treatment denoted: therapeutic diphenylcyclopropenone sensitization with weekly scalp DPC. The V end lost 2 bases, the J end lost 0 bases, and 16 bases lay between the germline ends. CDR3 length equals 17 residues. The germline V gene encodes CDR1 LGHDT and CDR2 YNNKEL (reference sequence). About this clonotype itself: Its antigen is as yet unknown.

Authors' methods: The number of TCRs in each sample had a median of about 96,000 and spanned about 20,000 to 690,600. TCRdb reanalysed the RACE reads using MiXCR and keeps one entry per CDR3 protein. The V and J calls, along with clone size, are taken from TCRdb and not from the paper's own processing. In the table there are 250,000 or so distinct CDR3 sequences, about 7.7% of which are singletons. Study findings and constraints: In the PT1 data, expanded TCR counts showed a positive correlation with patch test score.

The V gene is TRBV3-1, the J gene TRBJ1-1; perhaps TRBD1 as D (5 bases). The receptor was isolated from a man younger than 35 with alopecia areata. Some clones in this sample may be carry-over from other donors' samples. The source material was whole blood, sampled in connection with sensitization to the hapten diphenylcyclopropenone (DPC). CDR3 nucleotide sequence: TGTGCCAGCAGCCAATACAGGCGGATCGGAATGAACACTGAAGCTTTCTTT. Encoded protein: CASSQYRRIGMNTEAFF.